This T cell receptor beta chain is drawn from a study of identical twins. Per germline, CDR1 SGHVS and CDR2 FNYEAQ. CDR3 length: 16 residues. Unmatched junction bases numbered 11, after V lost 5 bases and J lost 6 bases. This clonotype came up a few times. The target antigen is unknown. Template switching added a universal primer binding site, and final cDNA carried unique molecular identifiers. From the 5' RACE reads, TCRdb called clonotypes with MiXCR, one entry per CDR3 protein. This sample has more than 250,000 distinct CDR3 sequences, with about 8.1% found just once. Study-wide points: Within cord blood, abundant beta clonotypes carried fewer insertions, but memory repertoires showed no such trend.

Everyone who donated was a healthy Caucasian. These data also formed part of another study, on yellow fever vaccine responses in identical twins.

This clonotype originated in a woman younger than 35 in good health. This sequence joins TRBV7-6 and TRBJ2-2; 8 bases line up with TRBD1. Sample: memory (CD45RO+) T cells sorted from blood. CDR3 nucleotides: TGTGCCAGCAGCCCCCGGGACAGGAGATTATCCGGGGAGCTGTTTTTT. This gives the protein CASSPRDRRLSGELFF.